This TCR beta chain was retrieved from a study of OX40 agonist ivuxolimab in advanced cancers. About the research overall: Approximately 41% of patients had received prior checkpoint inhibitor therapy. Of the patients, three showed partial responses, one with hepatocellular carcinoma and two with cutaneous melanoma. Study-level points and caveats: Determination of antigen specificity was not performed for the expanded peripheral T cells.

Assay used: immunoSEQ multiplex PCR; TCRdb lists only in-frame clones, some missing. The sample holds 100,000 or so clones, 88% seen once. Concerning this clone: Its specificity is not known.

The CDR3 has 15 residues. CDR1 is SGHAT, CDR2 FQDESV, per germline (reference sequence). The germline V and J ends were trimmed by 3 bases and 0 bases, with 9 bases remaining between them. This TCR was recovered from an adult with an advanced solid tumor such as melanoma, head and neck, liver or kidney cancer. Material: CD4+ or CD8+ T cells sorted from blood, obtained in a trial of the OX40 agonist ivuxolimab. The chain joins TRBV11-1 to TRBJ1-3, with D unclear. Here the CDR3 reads CASSFGRISGNTIYF. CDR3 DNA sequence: TGTGCCAGCAGCTTCGGGCGGATCTCTGGAAACACCATATATTTT.